The clone carrying this TCR beta chain was detected ten times or more. These data originate in a study of regulatory T cells in long-lasting Graves disease. CDR1 MNHEY and CDR2 SVGEGT come from the germline V gene. V lost 2 bases and J lost 5, with 10 bases in between. CDR3 length: 14 residues. CDR3-region Arm-PCR and iRepertoire HTBI primers produced the TCR beta libraries. TCRdb re-called the multiplex PCR reads through MiXCR, storing one row per CDR3 protein. The sample lists fewer than 450,000 distinct CDR3 sequences, roughly a quarter seen once, with about 26% in the top ten. As for time point: persistent/refractory GD, antithyroid drugs over 5 years with positive TRAb. Isolated PBMC RNA provided the starting material for the TCR library. Patient provenance is recorded as an endocrinology department in Xi'an, China. EDTA tubes held 8 to 10 milliliters of peripheral blood from each patient.

This receptor was taken from a female donor with Graves disease. The specimen was peripheral blood mononuclear cells (PBMCs), collected when the disease was refractory, from a patient treated with antithyroid drugs. The chain has TRBV6-2 or TRBV6-3 and TRBJ1-5; no clear D gene. The CDR3 DNA reads TGTGCCAGCAGTTACCCGATGGGGTATCAGCCCCAGCATTTT. Its protein is CASSYPMGYQPQHF.